The clone carrying this TCR beta chain was seen at least ten times. V was pared by 2 bases and J by 6 bases, with 5 bases between. Germline V gene sequence: CDR1 SGHRS, CDR2 YFSETQ. CDR3 size: 12 residues. TCRdb independently ran MiXCR on the RT-PCR reads; one entry per CDR3 protein. The table records about 700,000 distinct CDR3 sequences, 14% of them present only once. The sample comprised memory CD4+ T cells from blood. The TCR originated in a female donor in good health, serving as a healthy control. The rearrangement links TRBV5-1 to TRBJ2-2; D is uncertain. DNA for the CDR3: TGCGCCAGCAGCTTCGATCCCGGGGAGCTGTTTTTT. Its protein product is CASSFDPGELFF.